This TCR beta chain was sequenced for a study of cytomegalovirus exposure and HLA in healthy donors (TCRdb year 2017). With regard to the full study: An earlier analysis of approximately 590 of the donors reported roughly 300 Gb of sequence data and roughly 100 million unique TCR beta sequences from around 200 million T cells. Roughly 320 gigabases of sequencing data and around 85 million unique TCR sequences made up an early release that covered 640 HLA-typed donors. Of the 398 genotyped donors, about 84% fell in the genetic ancestry cluster associated with self-reported Caucasian donors. The study aimed to test whether signatures of past pathogen exposure could be identified by cataloging public T cell receptors. The study profiled the T cell repertoires of 550 to 700 subjects by immunosequencing and related them to cytomegalovirus serostatus. A separate validation cohort of roughly 130 different subjects was used in addition to the roughly 640-subject first cohort. To predict cytomegalovirus infection status, the study combined high-throughput TCR immunosequencing, statistical association of individual TCRs with disease status, and machine learning. A later analysis re-examined previously published TCR beta repertoires from several hundred donors and added high-resolution HLA genotyping to investigate patterns of TCR occurrence. In the later analysis, no new phenotypic data were used to find candidate immune exposures; instead, reliance was placed on TCR beta sequences and their occurrence across donors. In an earlier analysis of 550 to 700 of the donors, high-throughput TCR beta sequencing was used to judge whether each TCR beta V gene segment behaved as functional or pseudogenic. Donor age, sex, ethnicity and CMV serostatus were compiled alongside the repertoire data. Genome-wide SNP genotypes for about 60% of the roughly 670 donors were used in a later genetic analysis, which treated that subset as a discovery cohort. All discovery cohort repertoires had been generated on a single sequencing platform. HLA typing covered class I and class II loci at four-digit resolution. The number of typed donors differed by locus: about 620-630 for A, B, C, DRB1 and DQB1; 500 to 550 for DQA1; 600 to 610 for DPA1; and 450 to 480 for DPB1. Roughly 5 DR-DQ haplotypes were handled as single units for association and clustering, since linkage in the cohort was strong. Across about 370 genotyped donors of the cohort, an average of roughly 250,000 unique TCR beta nucleotide sequences per donor were sequenced, and roughly 18% of those sequences were non-productive.

Comment on this clone: This clone's antigen is unknown. No base-level quality is on record; no much larger clone is a single base apart.

The cohort consisted of approximately 690 healthy bone marrow donors. Cohort members were all nominally healthy when sampled, although unrecorded immune exposures were likely present. The donor tested CMV seronegative and was one of the 352 seronegative cohort members. A peripheral blood sample was collected from each donor, and TCR beta sequencing was performed on peripheral blood mononuclear cells. Genomic DNA was extracted from the blood cell samples with the Qiagen DNeasy Blood Extraction Kit. Results and caveats for the whole study, not just this receptor: In a later analysis, the rate of TCR association differed among HLA loci, with DRB1 alleles having the most associated TCRs and HLA-C alleles having the fewest. A later analysis associated 16,951 TCR beta sequences with specific HLA alleles at a false discovery rate of 0.05. A group of highly shared sequence variants was considered likely to be a technical artifact of the sequencing pipeline. Assigning TCR associations to individual alleles was difficult when HLA alleles, especially DR and DQ, strongly co-occurred. The authors suggested that the approach could potentially be generalized to other disease states and immunological phenotypes. In both the original and validation cohorts, the classifier was reported to diagnose cytomegalovirus status with high specificity and sensitivity. In a later genetic analysis, fewer N-insertions in productive TCRs were reported among donors in an Asian-associated ancestry cluster than the roughly 700-donor mean. In a later analysis, most CMV-associated TCR beta chains were found to appear HLA-restricted, with HLA associations seemingly driven largely by CMV exposure. A later genetic analysis associated a missense DCLRE1C variant with V-gene and J-gene trimming of TCR beta chains, and an independent cohort replicated the association. HLA typing was unavailable for some donors at each locus, so association tests used only the typed subset. Correlated functional status among segregating V segments might be attributable to linkage disequilibrium, but an unknown experimental factor could not be ruled out. In an earlier analysis of fewer than 750 of the donors, most TCR beta V segments were observed in productive rearrangements about 87% or about 30% of the time, broadly matching IMGT annotations. Some IMGT-functional V segments, including TRBV6-2 and TRBV6-3, could not be distinguished by the 87-base-pair reads and were therefore excluded. For the cohort, immune exposure information was limited to CMV serostatus. A further reported finding was that TCR beta sequences accurately predicted the HLA-A and HLA-B alleles for most subjects in the first cohort. Compared with equally common non-associated chains, HLA-associated TCR beta chains in a later analysis were more clonally expanded and had lower generation probabilities. The study gave a list of about 170 TCR beta chains associated with cytomegalovirus. Because counts were too low, about 17 rarely observed V segments, including chromosome 9 orphons, were excluded from the earlier analysis of about 500 of the donors. Three of the identified cytomegalovirus-associated TCR beta chains were confirmed in vitro to be specific for cytomegalovirus antigens. In a later analysis, several top co-occurrence clusters were reported to appear linked to parvovirus B19, influenza, CMV and Epstein-Barr virus. Most TCR sequences were seen in very few donors, while some public TCRs were found in many individuals. Only TCR beta chains were sequenced in this cohort, and the absence of alpha or paired-chain data limited detectable features. Sequencing depth was assumed to be roughly uniform across donors in the presence/absence analyses, though that assumption may not hold.

The library was made by the immunoSEQ multiplex PCR assay. For the multiplex PCR, a mixture combining 60 forward primers for TCR Vbeta segments and 13 reverse primers for TCR Jbeta segments was used. Amplification of the CDR3 region of rearranged TCR beta genes was performed with a multiplex PCR assay on genomic DNA. On the Illumina HiSeq System, the amplified TCR beta libraries were sequenced as 87-base-pair reads. In the paper's pipeline: A later analysis counted approximately 84 million unique TCR beta chains across the 700 or so repertoires, and about 10 million of these chains were shared by at least two donors. Raw reads were error-corrected and collapsed into unique sequences by a nearest-neighbor algorithm in which closely related sequences were merged to remove PCR and sequencing errors. Alignment of CDR3 sequences to IMGT reference sequences was used to assign V, D and J gene segments. Each retained sequence needed at least a six-nucleotide match to both a V gene segment and a J gene segment. A rearrangement counted as productive if the CDR3 had no stop codons and remained in frame with V and J, and every other rearrangement counted as non-productive. Following IMGT convention, CDR3 was defined as the stretch from the second conserved V-encoded cysteine up to the conserved J-encoded phenylalanine. The earlier analysis of about 610 of the donors excluded sequences that lacked an unambiguous match to a single V gene segment. An earlier analysis of 587 of the donors classified V segments as functional when productive rearrangements were above 56.7% and as segregating when the standard deviation between donors was above 5%. To diagnose cytomegalovirus status from the catalog of TCR beta chain sequences, a statistical classification framework was built. V and J gene assignment, in a later analysis, came from comparing TCR nucleotide sequences with IMGT/GENE-DB human TR gene sequences. Using the TCRdist pipeline, a later analysis assigned CDR3 sequences along with most-parsimonious VDJ recombination scenarios. In a later analysis, each TCR beta chain was defined by its CDR3 amino acid sequence together with its V-gene family, and reads lacking a unique V-gene family were excluded. To address suspected cross-contamination and a sequencing artifact, a later analysis removed approximately 600 highly shared, low-generation-probability nucleotide sequences. In a later analysis, a clonal expansion index was calculated for each public chain from normalized within-repertoire ranks of inferred template counts. A later analysis computed generation probabilities with a VDJ recombination model fitted to out-of-frame rearrangements, and checked the results against IGoR. A later analysis scored TCR-TCR, TCR-HLA and TCR-CMV co-occurrence with hypergeometric tests, applying a repertoire-size bias correction to TCR pairs. A later analysis estimated false discovery rates by permuting HLA or CMV assignments 20 times. In a later analysis, co-occurring TCRs were grouped using DBSCAN, with TCRdist sequence similarity added in when clustering inside HLA-allele-positive subsets. Co-occurrence clustering excluded repertoires with fewer than 30,000 or more than 120,000 public chains, plus five with anomalous nucleotide sharing. TCRdb's version of the immuneACCESS table is confined to in-frame rearrangements and falls short of the full clone set. An unresolved V gene accounts for under half of the shortfall where checked; the remainder is of unknown origin. Clone size and V and J calls were adopted from that table, with D and trimming inferred from the DNA. Counted in this sample were 65,000 to 90,000 clones; around three quarters of them appeared once. The ten largest clones take up over 2% of the sample.

The CDR3 runs 11 residues from the cysteine to the phenylalanine. The retained sequence is limited to the CDR3, 33 bases, with the frame set at the first base. V gives up 8 bases and J gives up 6 bases, and the segment between their germline ends measures 10 bases. For CDR1 and CDR2, the germline V gene lists SNHLY and FYNNEI. The chain was built from TRBV2 and TRBJ1-1; a weak D assignment points to TRBD1 (5 bases agree). The source of this sequence is a man aged 30 to 39 in good health and CMV-seronegative. The specimen sequenced was PBMCs. CDR3 protein: CASPRGAEAFF. At the DNA level, the sequence is TGTGCCAGCCCCCGGGGGGCTGAAGCTTTCTTT.